The source of this T cell receptor beta chain is a study of identical twins. A single record per CDR3 protein comes from TCRdb applying MiXCR to the 5' RACE reads. The sample records 400,000 to 500,000 distinct CDR3 sequences, under 20% being singletons. CDR1 is MGHRA, CDR2 YSYEKL, per germline. V was cut by 0 bases and J by 2 bases, with 8 bases left in between. The CDR3 runs to 15 residues. The material sequenced was naive T cells sorted from blood. The rearrangement joins TRBV4-1 to TRBJ2-1; D is possibly TRBD1 or TRBD2 (5 bases each). The source is a man aged 50-60 years in good health. CDR3 coding DNA: TGCGCCAGCAGCCAAGACGGGGCTACCTACAATGAGCAGTTCTTC. It translates to CASSQDGATYNEQFF.